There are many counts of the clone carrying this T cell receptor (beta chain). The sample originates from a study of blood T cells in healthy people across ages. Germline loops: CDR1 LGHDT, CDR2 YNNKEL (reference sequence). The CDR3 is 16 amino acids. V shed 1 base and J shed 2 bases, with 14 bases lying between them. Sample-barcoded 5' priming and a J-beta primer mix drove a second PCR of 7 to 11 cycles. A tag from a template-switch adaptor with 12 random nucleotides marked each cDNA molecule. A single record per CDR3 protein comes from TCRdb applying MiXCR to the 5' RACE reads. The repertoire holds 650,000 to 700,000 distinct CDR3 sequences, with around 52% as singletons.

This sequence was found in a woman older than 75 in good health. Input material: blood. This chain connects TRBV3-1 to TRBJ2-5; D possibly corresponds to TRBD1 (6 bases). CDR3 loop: CASSQALRGRQETQYF. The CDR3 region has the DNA TGTGCCAGCAGCCAAGCGCTCAGGGGAAGGCAAGAGACCCAGTACTTC.